The 27 T cell receptor beta chains reported below all come from one sample, sequenced in a study of immune characteristics of hereditary and idiopathic chronic pancreatitis. Assay used: immunoSEQ multiplex PCR; TCRdb lists only in-frame clones, some missing. Of roughly 14,000 clones in the sample, around 70% were seen once. Patients having total pancreatectomy with islet autotransplantation provided the chronic pancreatitis pancreas tissue. The sample comprised pancreas tissue with hereditary chronic pancreatitis. The receptor set was obtained from a human donor with chronic pancreatitis.

The rearrangement uses TRBV19 and TRBJ2-7, with 8 nucleotides matching TRBD1. V lost 9 bases, J lost 5 bases, and 9 bases stayed unmatched. CDR1 and CDR2 (germline): LNHDA, SQIVND (reference sequence). This CDR3 is built from 13 residues. This CDR3 reads CASARTGWDEQYF. The CDR3 DNA sequence: TGTGCCAGCGCCCGGACAGGGTGGGACGAGCAGTACTTC.

The chain carries TRBV5-6 and TRBJ1-2; perhaps TRBD1 as D (6 bases). The germline V gene encodes CDR1 SGHDT and CDR2 YYEEEE. V dropped 1 base and J dropped 5 bases, with 18 bases sitting between them. The CDR3 has 16 residues. The DNA of the CDR3 is TGTGCCAGCAGCTTGCCCCCCCCCAGGGGAGCTTATGGCTACACCTTC. Amino acids: CASSLPPPRGAYGYTF.

The chain uses TRBV28 and TRBJ2-1; possible D gene TRBD1, 5 bases. The length of the CDR3 is 15 residues. In germline, CDR1 is MDHEN, CDR2 SYDVKM. V lost 2 bases to trimming and J lost 6 bases, with 14 bases between them. The CDR3, as DNA: TGTGCCAGCAGTTTAACCCAGGGTGTAACCAATGAGCAGTTCTTC. This sequence encodes CASSLTQGVTNEQFF.

The chain combines TRBV3-1 (or the pseudogene TRBV3-2) with TRBJ2-5; 7 positions agree with TRBD2. CDR3 length: 17 residues. Germline V gene sequence: CDR1 LGHDT, CDR2 YNNKEL (reference sequence). J gave up 7 bases and V 0 bases, and 14 bases lay outside the gene matches. CDR3 coding DNA: TGTGCCAGCAGCCAAGATAGGCGGACTAGGGCCTCAGGGACCCAGTACTTC. As protein: CASSQDRRTRASGTQYF.

The gene calls are TRBV4-2 and TRBJ2-7; 11 bases line up with TRBD2. Per the germline V gene, CDR1 is LGHNA and CDR2 is YNFKEQ. The length of the CDR3 is 15 residues. V dropped 3 bases and J dropped 5; count of bases not matched to a gene: 6. The CDR3 DNA is TGTGCCAGCAGCCAGTCACTAGCGGGAGTGGACGAGCAGTACTTC. Protein: CASSQSLAGVDEQYF.

The rearrangement joins TRBV6-6 to TRBJ2-1; D ambiguous. The V and J ends lost 6 bases and 6 bases respectively, with 9 bases between them. Germline lookup yields CDR1 MNHNY and CDR2 SVGAGI (reference sequence). The CDR3 has 12 residues. The CDR3 region is CASRNVGNEQFF. The DNA of the CDR3 is TGTGCCAGCAGGAACGTGGGCAATGAGCAGTTCTTC.

This chain joins TRBV19 and TRBJ2-3, with 9 bases identical to TRBD1. V lost 1 base to trimming and J lost 4 bases; unmatched junction nucleotides: 6. CDR3 length: 16 residues. The V gene's germline CDR1 is LNHDA and CDR2 SQIVND (reference sequence). The CDR3 protein is CASSIAGTGSSDTQYF. The CDR3 DNA is TGTGCCAGTAGTATAGCTGGGACAGGGAGTTCAGATACGCAGTATTTT.

The rearrangement joins TRBV20-1 to TRBJ2-5, with 9 nucleotides matching TRBD2. Germline assignment: CDR1 DFQATT and CDR2 SNEGSKA (reference sequence). The ends lost 3 bases at V and 9 bases at J; junction bases unmatched: 11. The CDR3 has 14 residues. The DNA for the CDR3 is TGCAGTGCTAGTTCAGCGGGAGGTACTTACGCCCAGTACTTC. Protein sequence: CSASSAGGTYAQYF.

The chain employs TRBV7-8 and TRBJ2-7, with D hard to call. Deletions cut 5 bases from V and 5 bases from J, with 13 bases between. This CDR3 region has 13 residues. Looked up from germline, CDR1 is SGHVS and CDR2 is FQNEAQ. In DNA form, the CDR3 reads TGTGCCAGCAGCCCAAGAATAGGAAACGAGCAGTACTTC. It codes for CASSPRIGNEQYF.

The rearrangement links TRBV4-1 to TRBJ2-5, with 7 bases that match TRBD1. V shed 0 bases, J shed 5 bases, and the junction held 6 bases outside the gene matches. The CDR3 is 15 residues long. Germline CDR1 MGHRA, CDR2 YSYEKL. The CDR3, as DNA: TGCGCCAGCAGCCAAGAAGGGGGCGCGATGGAGACCCAGTACTTC. It encodes CASSQEGGAMETQYF.

The V gene is TRBV28, the J gene TRBJ2-2; no reliable D call. Germline CDR1 MDHEN, CDR2 SYDVKM. V was cut by 4 bases and J by 5 bases, with 14 bases left in between. The CDR3 covers 15 residues. The CDR3 here is CASSSRREITGELFF. CDR3 DNA sequence: TGTGCCAGCAGTTCGAGAAGAGAAATAACCGGGGAGCTGTTTTTT.

CDR3 loop: CASSLGGGSRLREQYF. As DNA, the CDR3 is TGCGCCAGCAGCTTGGGGGGCGGGAGCAGGCTGAGGGAGCAGTACTTC. The V gene is TRBV5-1, the J gene TRBJ2-7, with TRBD2 matching 7 bases. The length of the CDR3 is 16 residues. The junction had 13 bases not matched to a gene; V was cut back by 0 bases and J by 7 bases. The germline CDR1 and CDR2 sequences are SGHRS and YFSETQ. The variable domain in full, with the rest retrieved from reference TRBV5-1 and TRBJ2-7, is KAGVTQTPRYLIKTRGQQVTLSCSPISGHRSVSWYQQTPGQGLQFLFEYFSETQRNKGNFPGRFSGRQFSNSRSEMNVSTLELGDSALYLCASSLGGGSRLREQYFGPGTRLTVT.

This clone was counted between two and nine times. The chain combines TRBV5-1 with TRBJ2-5; possible D gene TRBD2, 5 bases. V shed 0 bases and J shed 4 bases, with 10 bases lying between them. The CDR3 is 14 amino acids. Per the germline V gene, CDR1 is SGHRS and CDR2 is YFSETQ. This chain's CDR3 is CASSLGSGRETQYF. The CDR3 DNA is TGCGCCAGCAGCTTGGGCAGCGGCCGAGAGACCCAGTACTTC.

The chain is built from TRBV5-1 and TRBJ2-3; 7 positions agree with TRBD2. J was trimmed by 3 bases and V by 1 base; bases with no gene match: 11. This CDR3 contains 17 residues. The germline gives CDR1 SGHRS, CDR2 YFSETQ. The CDR3 sequence is CASSLIMGGRTTDTQYF. The CDR3 DNA sequence: TGCGCCAGCAGCTTGATAATGGGCGGGAGAACAACAGATACGCAGTATTTT.

By proportion, this clone is medium-sized. The chain uses TRBV2 and TRBJ2-7, with 7 bases lining up with TRBD2. The trim removed 6 bases at V and 3 bases at J, leaving 2 bases unmatched. CDR1 and CDR2 (germline): SNHLY, FYNNEI. This CDR3 region has 12 residues. The CDR3 spells CASSWTSYEQYF. The CDR3, as DNA: TGTGCCAGCAGCTGGACTAGCTACGAGCAGTACTTC.

The rearrangement links TRBV5-1 to TRBJ2-3, with a weak D call TRBD2 (5 bases). V was trimmed by 4 bases and J by 4 bases, leaving 16 bases between them. Germline assignment: CDR1 SGHRS and CDR2 YFSETQ. The CDR3 consists of 15 residues. The CDR3 nucleotides read TGCGCCAGCAGCGTGGGGTCGGGAAGCCCAGATACGCAGTATTTT. Protein: CASSVGSGSPDTQYF.

This rearrangement joins TRBV6-2 or TRBV6-3 to TRBJ1-6, with D possibly TRBD1 on 5 matching bases. This CDR3 is built from 15 residues. Germline CDR1 and CDR2: MNHEY and SVGEGT. Trimming left V 0 bases short and J 9 bases short, with 12 bases between. This chain's CDR3 is CASSYSTNGGSPLHF. In DNA, the CDR3 is TGTGCCAGCAGTTACTCAACTAACGGGGGTTCACCCCTCCACTTT.

The chain joins TRBV27 to TRBJ1-6; 9 bases align to TRBD1. CDR1 is MNHEY, CDR2 SMNVEV, per germline (reference sequence). This CDR3 contains 19 residues. Unmatched junction bases numbered 16, after V lost 5 bases and J lost 5 bases. The CDR3 protein is CASSPRTFIGTGNNSPLHF. CDR3 nucleotide sequence: TGTGCCAGCAGTCCCAGAACTTTCATCGGGACAGGGAATAATTCACCCCTCCACTTT.

The chain carries TRBV28 and TRBJ2-2; TRBD2 matches at 11 bases. Germline values: CDR1 MDHEN, CDR2 SYDVKM. The V segment lost 6 bases and the J segment 3 bases; nucleotides outside the gene matches: 3. This CDR3 is built from 15 residues. CDR3 region: CASRSGLADTGELFF. The CDR3 DNA is TGTGCCAGCAGATCGGGACTAGCGGACACCGGGGAGCTGTTTTTT.

The chain carries TRBV19 and TRBJ2-7; TRBD1 matches at 8 bases. Germline assignment: CDR1 LNHDA and CDR2 SQIVND (reference sequence). Unmatched junction bases numbered 7, after V lost 10 bases and J lost 5 bases. The CDR3 runs 12 residues. CDR3 coding DNA: TGTGCCACTTTAGGACAGGGAAACGAGCAGTACTTC. Protein: CATLGQGNEQYF. The full variable domain, its missing parts supplied by reference TRBV19 and TRBJ2-7, is DGGITQSPKYLFRKEGQNVTLSCEQNLNHDAMYWYRQDPGQGLRLIYYSQIVNDFQKGDIAEGYSVSREKKESFPLTVTSAQKNPTAFYLCATLGQGNEQYFGPGTRLTVT.

By share, this clone counts as medium-sized. The chain is built from TRBV5-1 and TRBJ2-7; D remains unclear. V lost 4 bases and J lost 0, with 14 bases in between. Germline-derived CDR1 and CDR2 are SGHRS and YFSETQ. The CDR3 is 15 amino acids. CDR3 in amino acids: CASSPSAESSYEQYF. DNA for the CDR3: TGCGCCAGCAGCCCTTCGGCGGAGAGCTCCTACGAGCAGTACTTC.

This clone was counted only a few times. The chain joins TRBV24-1 to TRBJ2-1, with D tentatively TRBD1 (6 bases). CDR1 and CDR2 (germline): KGHDR, SFDVKD. This CDR3 is built from 16 residues. The germline V and J ends were trimmed by 11 bases and 6 bases, with 25 bases remaining between them. In nucleotides, the CDR3 is TGTGCCAGAGCCGGGACACCCCGATTTTCGGGCAATGAGCAGTTCTTC. The encoded protein is CARAGTPRFSGNEQFF.

The chain couples TRBV27 to TRBJ1-2; 7 bases are a match to TRBD1. Germline loops: CDR1 MNHEY, CDR2 SMNVEV (reference sequence). J was trimmed by 8 bases and V by 2 bases; bases with no gene match: 5. This CDR3 region has 13 residues. This CDR3 is CASSLTTGLGYTF. CDR3 coding DNA: TGTGCCAGCAGTTTAACGACAGGGTTAGGCTACACCTTC.

This chain connects TRBV5-1 to TRBJ2-1, with a possible D match to TRBD2 (6 bases). This CDR3 spans 16 amino acids. Between the trimmed V and J ends, which lost 3 bases and 3 bases, there was a span of 16 bases. Germline V gene data show CDR1 as SGHRS and CDR2 as YFSETQ. CDR3 amino acids: CASSYGGQGGYNEQFF. The CDR3 DNA reads TGCGCCAGCAGCTATGGAGGCCAGGGAGGCTACAATGAGCAGTTCTTC.

The chain recombines TRBV3-1 (or the pseudogene TRBV3-2) with TRBJ2-2; D ambiguous. CDR1 and CDR2 from the germline V gene are LGHDT and YNNKEL (reference sequence). The V gene lost 0 bases and the J gene lost 2 bases, with 7 bases spanning the gap. This CDR3 is 15 amino acids long. The CDR3 coding sequence is TGTGCCAGCAGCCAAGAATACACTAACACCGGGGAGCTGTTTTTT. Amino acids: CASSQEYTNTGELFF.

The genes are TRBV7-9 and TRBJ2-2; D remains unclear. The CDR3 spans 15 residues. The germline V and J ends were trimmed by 2 bases and 0 bases, with 7 bases remaining between them. Per the germline V gene, CDR1 is SEHNR and CDR2 is FQNEAQ (reference sequence). The CDR3 region has the DNA TGTGCCAGCAGCTTATGGGAACCGAACACCGGGGAGCTGTTTTTT. It translates to CASSLWEPNTGELFF.

This clone is large (0.1 to 1%) in the sample. This rearrangement joins TRBV9 to TRBJ2-2; tentatively, D is TRBD1 (6 bases). Germline V gene sequence: CDR1 SGDLS, CDR2 YYNGEE. V gave up 3 bases and J gave up 6 bases, with 9 bases separating them. CDR3 size: 13 residues. This CDR3 is CASSGRGPGELFF. CDR3 nucleotides: TGTGCCAGCAGCGGCAGGGGTCCCGGGGAGCTGTTTTTT.